The 14 T cell receptor beta chains reported below all come from one sample, sequenced in a study of cytomegalovirus exposure and HLA in healthy donors. Primers: 60 Vbeta forward and 13 Jbeta reverse. Here immunoSEQ multiplex PCR was the method, and the copy in TCRdb shows in-frame clones only, minus some. The table shows 130,000 or so clones, with around 59% occurring only once. The sequenced material came from PBMCs. The receptors here all came from a male donor in good health and CMV-seronegative.

Points on this clone: Just one base apart from a much larger clone, this may be a read error. The chain uses TRBV29-1 and TRBJ1-1; D is undetermined. The germline V gene has CDR1 SQVTM and CDR2 ANQGSEA. This CDR3 is built from 12 residues. The CDR3 protein is CRVGSGETEAFF. CDR3 DNA: TGCAGAGTTGGGAGCGGGGAGACTGAAGCTTTCTTT.

This clone was seen a few times. The V call is TRBV7-9, the J call TRBJ2-3; tentatively, D is TRBD2 (5 bases). V shed 5 bases and J shed 0 bases, with 12 bases lying between them. Germline V lookup: CDR1 SEHNR, CDR2 FQNEAQ (reference sequence). This CDR3 comprises 15 residues. CDR3 sequence reads: CASSAGPTSTDTQYF. CDR3 DNA: TGTGCCAGCAGCGCGGGCCCTACGAGCACAGATACGCAGTATTTT. The full variable domain, with the rest looked up from reference TRBV7-9 and TRBJ2-3, is DTGVSQNPRHKITKRGQNVTFRCDPISEHNRLYWYRQTLGQGPEFLTYFQNEAQLEKSRLLSDRFSAERPKGSFSTLEIQRTEQGDSAMYLCASSAGPTSTDTQYFGPGTRLTVL.

This clone occurred once. The chain joins TRBV27 to TRBJ1-5, with D possibly being TRBD1 (6 bases). Trimming stripped 2 bases from V and 2 bases from J, with 13 bases between. This CDR3 contains 16 residues. Germline V gene lookup returns CDR1 MNHEY and CDR2 SMNVEV (reference sequence). CDR3 region: CASSLRAGVGNQPQHF. The CDR3 coding sequence is TGTGCCAGCAGTTTAAGGGCAGGGGTAGGCAATCAGCCCCAGCATTTT.

This clone was seen only a few times. This chain joins TRBV19 and TRBJ1-5; possible D gene TRBD1, 6 bases. CDR3 length: 14 amino acids. The germline V gene has CDR1 LNHDA and CDR2 SQIVND (reference sequence). V was cut by 5 bases and J by 7 bases, with 15 bases left in between. In DNA, the CDR3 is TGTGCCAGTAGTCAATTGGGGGCAGGACAGCCCCAGCATTTT. Translated: CASSQLGAGQPQHF.

This clone turned up a few times. The chain is built from TRBV7-2 and TRBJ2-7; TRBD1 matches at 12 bases. J lost 7 bases, V lost 5 bases, and 12 bases had no gene match. The CDR3 covers 16 residues. CDR1 is SGHTA, CDR2 FQGNSA, per germline. CDR3 region: CASSLRPGQGAGEQYF. CDR3 in DNA: TGTGCCAGCAGCCTGAGACCGGGACAGGGGGCTGGGGAGCAGTACTTC.

The chain links TRBV28 to TRBJ2-7, with D tentatively TRBD2 (5 bases). This CDR3 spans 13 amino acids. Looked up from germline, CDR1 is MDHEN and CDR2 is SYDVKM. Trimming shortened V by 6 bases and J by 3 bases, and 12 bases separated the two germline ends. The CDR3 sequence: CASRPGILYEQYF. The CDR3 DNA follows: TGTGCCAGCAGACCCGGGATCCTCTACGAGCAGTACTTC.

The chain carries TRBV9 and TRBJ2-2, with a weak D call TRBD2 (6 bases). CDR3 length: 16 amino acids. V shed 5 bases and J shed 1 base, with 15 bases lying between them. Germline lookup yields CDR1 SGDLS and CDR2 YYNGEE. The CDR3 region is CASSEEGGLNTGELFF. DNA for the CDR3: TGTGCCAGCAGTGAGGAGGGCGGACTGAACACCGGGGAGCTGTTTTTT.

The gene calls are TRBV10-3 and TRBJ2-7; 7 bases agree with TRBD1. CDR3 size: 13 residues. The J segment lost 0 bases and the V segment lost 10 bases, leaving 6 bases of the junction unmatched. From germline, CDR1 is ENHRY and CDR2 SYGVKD. The CDR3 loop reads CATGDSSSYEQYF. DNA of the CDR3: TGTGCCACCGGGGACAGCAGCTCCTACGAGCAGTACTTC.

The table lists this clone with a count of one. Distinct nucleotide sequences in the sample also encode this CDR3. This sequence joins TRBV5-6 and TRBJ2-5, with a weak D call TRBD1 (6 bases). The germline V gene has CDR1 SGHDT and CDR2 YYEEEE. V lost 4 bases, J lost 2 bases, and 12 bases lay in between. The CDR3 extends over 14 amino acids. The CDR3 loop reads CASSPGQIQETQYF. In DNA form, the CDR3 reads TGTGCCAGCAGCCCAGGACAGATACAAGAGACCCAGTACTTC.

The chain is built from TRBV5-4 and TRBJ2-7; tentative D call: TRBD2 (6 bases). Trimming left V 4 bases short and J 0 bases short, with 17 bases between. The CDR3 spans 16 residues. Germline CDR1 and CDR2: SGHNT and YYREEE (reference sequence). CDR3 residues: CASSEGGGVRSYEQYF. Here the CDR3 DNA reads TGTGCCAGCAGCGAAGGAGGAGGGGTCCGCTCCTACGAGCAGTACTTC.

The V gene is TRBV2, the J gene TRBJ2-3; 14 positions match TRBD2. J gave up 2 bases and V 6 bases, and 10 bases lay outside the gene matches. Germline V CDR1 and CDR2: SNHLY, FYNNEI. This CDR3 is built from 18 residues. This chain's CDR3 is CASRGGTSGGLHTDTQYF. The CDR3 coding sequence is TGTGCCAGCAGGGGGGGGACTAGCGGGGGCCTTCACACAGATACGCAGTATTTT.

The gene calls are TRBV6-5 and TRBJ2-2, with 7 nucleotides matching TRBD1. This CDR3 contains 15 residues. CDR1 is MNHEY, CDR2 SVGAGI, per germline. V lost 6 bases, J lost 4 bases, and 8 bases stayed unmatched. The chain's CDR3 is CASRQTGLGTGELFF. The CDR3 nucleotides are TGTGCCAGCAGGCAGACAGGGCTAGGCACCGGGGAGCTGTTTTTT.

The chain recombines TRBV5-6 with TRBJ1-5; maybe TRBD1 (5 bases). CDR1 SGHDT and CDR2 YYEEEE come from the germline V gene. Trimming took 4 bases from V and 6 from J, leaving 11 bases between them. The length of the CDR3 is 13 residues. The CDR3 DNA is TGTGCCAGCAGCCGGGGGTTGGTTCAGCCCCAGCATTTT. Translated, it gives CASSRGLVQPQHF. Full variable domain (remainder filled in from reference TRBV5-6 and TRBJ1-5): DAGVTQSPTHLIKTRGQQVTLRCSPKSGHDTVSWYQQALGQGPQFIFQYYEEEERQRGNFPDRFSGHQFPNYSSELNVNALLLGDSALYLCASSRGLVQPQHFGDGTRLSIL.

The V and J genes are TRBV21-1 and TRBJ2-7; the D call in the table, TRBD1, was not verified against the DNA. TRBV21-1 is reported as a pseudogene. The CDR3 length is 16 residues. The CDR3 sequence: CASNKAGQVRKDEQYF. CDR3 sequence (DNA): TGTGCCAGCAACAAGGCAGGGCAGGTGCGTAAAGACGAGCAGTACTTC.